The 19 T cell receptor beta chains reported below all come from one sample, sequenced in a study of blood T cell repertoires in COVID-19. Clones were read by immunoSEQ multiplex PCR, and TCRdb kept only the in-frame ones, dropping some. The table shows 150,000 to 170,000 clones, with roughly four fifths occurring only once. The specimen was peripheral blood. The receptors stem from an older woman with acute or convalescent COVID-19.

The chain links TRBV10-3 to TRBJ1-5; the D gene is possibly TRBD1 (5 bases). The CDR3 sequence is 15 residues long. Looked up from germline, CDR1 is ENHRY and CDR2 is SYGVKD. Trimming took 3 bases from V and 10 from J, leaving 19 bases between them. CDR3 amino acids: CAISDSSGHGNPQHF. DNA of the CDR3: TGTGCCATCAGTGATAGTTCAGGGCATGGGAACCCCCAGCATTTT.

The J gene is TRBJ2-1, the V gene TRBV19, with 8 bases lining up with TRBD2. V was clipped by 7 bases and J by 0 bases; unmatched bases: 2. The germline V gene encodes CDR1 LNHDA and CDR2 SQIVND (reference sequence). The CDR3 extends over 14 amino acids. CDR3 in amino acids: CASNAGGSYNEQFF. CDR3 bases: TGTGCCAGTAATGCGGGGGGCTCCTACAATGAGCAGTTCTTC.

The chain recombines TRBV10-1 with TRBJ2-3; perhaps TRBD2 as D (5 bases). Germline V gives CDR1 WNHNN, CDR2 SYGVQD (reference sequence). The V and J ends lost 5 bases and 3 bases respectively, with 15 bases between them. CDR3 length: 15 amino acids. The CDR3, as DNA: TGCGCCAGCAGTAACTCCCGGGAAGGGACAGATACGCAGTATTTT. Its protein is CASSNSREGTDTQYF.

This sequence joins TRBV12-3 or TRBV12-4 and TRBJ2-7; D perhaps matches TRBD1 (6 bases). The CDR3 spans 12 residues. Trimming pared 8 bases from V and 7 bases from J, leaving 15 bases between. Written as DNA, the CDR3 is TGTGCCAGCGGGTCGGGGACATTAGAGCAGTACTTC. Protein sequence: CASGSGTLEQYF.

V is TRBV7-9 and J is TRBJ1-1, with unresolved D. The CDR3 spans 15 residues. Trimming took off 5 bases at V and 0 bases at J, with 13 bases between the two ends. CDR1 and CDR2 from the germline V gene are SEHNR and FQNEAQ (reference sequence). The CDR3 DNA follows: TGTGCCAGCAGCCCCAAGACAAGATTGAACACTGAAGCTTTCTTT. It codes for CASSPKTRLNTEAFF.

This clone showed up just a few times. The chain joins TRBV3-1 (or the pseudogene TRBV3-2) to TRBJ1-6, with D perhaps matching TRBD1 (5 bases). Germline values: CDR1 LGHDT, CDR2 YNNKEL (reference sequence). The CDR3 length is 14 residues. Deletions cut 2 bases from V and 6 bases from J, with 8 bases between. CDR3 in DNA: TGTGCCAGCAGCCAACAGGGTCTTAATTCACCCCTCCACTTT. Encoded protein: CASSQQGLNSPLHF.

V gene TRBV2 combines with J gene TRBJ1-6; 8 bases align to TRBD1. With 6 bases clipped from V and 10 bases from J, the junction kept 8 bases outside the gene matches. There are 14 residues in the CDR3. Germline lookup yields CDR1 SNHLY and CDR2 FYNNEI. Written as DNA, the CDR3 is TGTGCCAGCAGAGGACAGGGCCTTGGGTCACCCCTCCACTTT. It codes for CASRGQGLGSPLHF.

The rearrangement links TRBV11-3 to TRBJ1-4; a possible D gene is TRBD1 (5 bases). The V end was cut by 6 bases, the J end by 1 base, with 18 bases between. CDR1 is SGHNT and CDR2 is YENEEA in the germline V gene. The CDR3 consists of 17 residues. This chain's CDR3 is CASRTGGGERTNEKLFF. The CDR3 coding sequence is TGTGCCAGCAGAACGGGGGGAGGGGAAAGAACTAATGAAAAACTGTTTTTT.

This clone has just one count. This chain links TRBV7-9 with TRBJ2-3; D might be TRBD1 (6 bases). The CDR3 loop spans 14 amino acids. Germline V gene data show CDR1 as SEHNR and CDR2 as FQNEAQ (reference sequence). The V gene lost 5 bases and the J gene lost 0 bases, with 9 bases spanning the gap. CDR3 sequence reads: CASSLGQSTDTQYF. The DNA for the CDR3 is TGTGCCAGCAGCCTGGGACAAAGCACAGATACGCAGTATTTT. Complete variable domain (other parts from reference TRBV7-9 and TRBJ2-3): DTGVSQNPRHKITKRGQNVTFRCDPISEHNRLYWYRQTLGQGPEFLTYFQNEAQLEKSRLLSDRFSAERPKGSFSTLEIQRTEQGDSAMYLCASSLGQSTDTQYFGPGTRLTVL.

The chain combines TRBV30 with TRBJ2-5; 7 bases map to TRBD2. CDR1 is GTSNPN and CDR2 is SVGIG in the germline V gene (reference sequence). The V segment lost 6 bases and the J segment 3 bases; nucleotides outside the gene matches: 10. CDR3 length: 14 amino acids. CDR3 in amino acids: CACHGWGGEETQYF. The CDR3 nucleotides are TGTGCCTGTCATGGGTGGGGAGGGGAAGAGACCCAGTACTTC.

The chain links TRBV5-1 to TRBJ2-7, with D perhaps matching TRBD1 (5 bases). V was cut by 0 bases and J by 0 bases, with 7 bases left in between. The CDR3 sequence is 14 residues long. Germline V lookup: CDR1 SGHRS, CDR2 YFSETQ. CDR3 amino acids: CASSLGQISYEQYF. CDR3 in DNA: TGCGCCAGCAGCTTGGGACAGATCTCCTACGAGCAGTACTTC.

V usage is TRBV3-1 (or the pseudogene TRBV3-2) and J usage is TRBJ2-1, with 12 bases aligning to TRBD2. CDR1 is LGHDT and CDR2 is YNNKEL in the germline V gene (reference sequence). This CDR3 has 18 residues. The trim removed 4 bases at V and 0 bases at J, leaving 7 bases unmatched. The CDR3 nucleotides are TGTGCCAGCAGCCTCCAGAGGGGACTAGCGGGCTCCTACAATGAGCAGTTCTTC. As protein: CASSLQRGLAGSYNEQFF.

This chain connects TRBV28 to TRBJ1-1; the D is unclear. Trimming pared 7 bases from V and 4 bases from J, leaving 16 bases between. This CDR3 spans 14 amino acids. Per germline, CDR1 MDHEN and CDR2 SYDVKM. CDR3 coding DNA: TGTGCCAGCACATCTTTAGGAGGGAGCACTGAAGCTTTCTTT. This gives the protein CASTSLGGSTEAFF.

The chain uses TRBV1 and TRBJ2-7; the table assigns TRBD1, which was not confirmed against the DNA. TRBV1 is shown as a pseudogene. This CDR3 is 14 amino acids long. In nucleotides, the CDR3 is TGCACCAGCAGCCAACGTCCAGGGGCCTACGAGCAGTACGTC. Translated: CTSSQRPGAYEQYV.

V is TRBV6-4 and J is TRBJ1-5; D may be TRBD1 (6 bases). The germline V gene has CDR1 MRHNA and CDR2 SNTAGT. Trimming took 10 bases from V and 5 from J, leaving 24 bases between them. The CDR3 has 16 residues. CDR3 bases: TGTGCCACCCTACTTCCCGCAGGGGAAAATCATCAGCCCCAGCATTTT. Translating gives CATLLPAGENHQPQHF.

The J gene is TRBJ1-1, the V gene TRBV7-9; no reliable D call. Germline CDR1 is SEHNR and CDR2 is FQNEAQ (reference sequence). V lost 2 bases, J lost 3 bases, and 10 bases lay in between. This CDR3 spans 14 amino acids. CDR3 loop: CASSLSVGDTEAFF. CDR3 in DNA: TGTGCCAGCAGCTTATCGGTCGGGGACACTGAAGCTTTCTTT.

The rearrangement joins TRBV9 to TRBJ2-1, with 8 bases matching TRBD2. With 1 base clipped from V and 7 bases from J, the junction kept 10 bases outside the gene matches. The CDR3 contains 16 residues. Germline values: CDR1 SGDLS, CDR2 YYNGEE. The CDR3, as DNA: TGTGCCAGCAGCGTACTAACGGGGGGGCCAGGAAATGAGCAGTTCTTC. Translated, it gives CASSVLTGGPGNEQFF.

The chain carries TRBV6-5 and TRBJ1-2, with 8 bases that match TRBD1. The CDR3 loop spans 14 amino acids. The germline V gene encodes CDR1 MNHEY and CDR2 SVGAGI. J gave up 2 bases and V 5 bases, and 4 bases lay outside the gene matches. CDR3 sequence: CASSLSGGNYGYTF. The DNA for the CDR3 is TGTGCCAGCAGTCTGTCAGGGGGCAACTATGGCTACACCTTC.

The chain is built from TRBV9 and TRBJ2-7; 13 nucleotides match TRBD2. The germline CDR1 and CDR2 sequences are SGDLS and YYNGEE. V shed 3 bases, J shed 6 bases, and the junction held 6 bases outside the gene matches. CDR3 length: 15 amino acids. For the CDR3, the DNA is TGTGCCAGCAGCGCCCGACTAGCGGGGGGTAGCGAGCAGTACTTC. Translated: CASSARLAGGSEQYF.